Below are 2 T cell receptor beta chains sequenced from a single sample in a study of blood T cells in healthy people across ages. A second PCR, run for roughly 7 to 12 cycles, used a sample-barcoded 5' primer plus a J-beta primer mix. TCRdb fed the 5' RACE reads into MiXCR, producing one record per CDR3 protein. The sample lists hundreds of thousands of distinct CDR3 sequences; less than 40% were seen once. Sequenced: blood. These receptors were collected from a woman older than 75 in good health.

In its sample, this clonotype was seen a few times. The chain has TRBV30 and TRBJ2-7; 9 bases are shared with TRBD1. The V gene end was trimmed by 7 bases and the J gene end by 7 bases; junction bases not matched to a gene: 14. This CDR3 spans 14 amino acids. Per the germline V gene, CDR1 is GTSNPN and CDR2 is SVGIG (reference sequence). The CDR3 protein is CAYELGTGTGEQYF. CDR3 bases: TGTGCCTACGAGCTCGGGACAGGGACTGGGGAGCAGTACTTC.

With regard to this clonotype: Likely a read error: the CDR3 ends without its conserved phenylalanine or tryptophan. The rearrangement links TRBV6-2 or TRBV6-3 to TRBJ1-1; 7 bases are a match to TRBD1. Looked up from germline, CDR1 is MNHEY and CDR2 is SVGEGT. This CDR3 spans 14 amino acids. V was clipped by 6 bases and J by 0 bases; unmatched bases: 4. The CDR3 DNA sequence: TGTGCCAGCAGACTACAGGGGATGAACACTGAAGCTTTCGTT. Translating it yields CASRLQGMNTEAFV.